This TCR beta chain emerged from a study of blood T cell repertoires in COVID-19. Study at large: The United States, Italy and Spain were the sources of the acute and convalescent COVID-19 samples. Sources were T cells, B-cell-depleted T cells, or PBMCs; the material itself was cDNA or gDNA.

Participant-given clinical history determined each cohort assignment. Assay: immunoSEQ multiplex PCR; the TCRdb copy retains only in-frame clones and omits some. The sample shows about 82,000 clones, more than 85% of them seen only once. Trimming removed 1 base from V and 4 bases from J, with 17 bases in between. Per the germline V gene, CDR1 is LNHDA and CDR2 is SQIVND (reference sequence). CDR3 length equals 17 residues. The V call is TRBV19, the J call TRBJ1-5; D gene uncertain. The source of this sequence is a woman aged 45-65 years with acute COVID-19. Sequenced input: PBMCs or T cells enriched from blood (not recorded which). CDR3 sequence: CASSIVGGLPGNQPQHF. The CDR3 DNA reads TGTGCCAGTAGTATAGTCGGCGGGCTCCCGGGTAATCAGCCCCAGCATTTT.